This TCR beta chain is drawn from a study of cytomegalovirus exposure and HLA in healthy donors. Researchers ran the PCR with 60 Vbeta and 13 Jbeta primers. Clones were sequenced by immunoSEQ multiplex PCR, and TCRdb holds only the in-frame ones, with some missing. The top ten clones hold under 1.5% of a sample with more than 95,000 clones, 78% of them seen once. About this clone itself: Its antigen is undetermined.

Overall study findings and caveats: Among CMV-associated TCR beta chains, most appeared HLA-restricted in a later analysis. According to the study, around 150 TCR beta chains were cytomegalovirus-associated.

The V gene's germline CDR1 is MNHEY and CDR2 SMNVEV (reference sequence). The V and J ends lost 1 base and 6 bases respectively, with 18 bases between them. There are 16 residues in the CDR3. This sequence was found in a man aged 25-40 years in good health and CMV-seronegative. Sequenced sample: PBMCs. The rearrangement links TRBV27 to TRBJ1-2, with no clear D. The CDR3 DNA reads as TGTGCCAGCAGTTTATTTTCATTCGTGCGGCCTCATGGCTACACCTTC. Amino acids: CASSLFSFVRPHGYTF.